A selection of T cell receptor beta chains follows, all from one sample in a study of beta chain features in type 1 diabetes. The method was immunoSEQ multiplex PCR; TCRdb's version includes in-frame clones alone and lacks a portion of them. The sample consists of under 150,000 clones, about 10% of them appearing once. Sequenced: central memory CD4+ T cells from blood. These receptor sequences come from a man aged 30 to 39 with type 1 diabetes. Each CDR3 is given with its conserved first and last residue. The D gene is left open where the match is weak. Size is omitted from some rows. Given values are once, few, many or a class for expanded clones.

d_gene: TRBD1
abundance: NA
len: 17
j_gene: TRBJ2-6
v_gene: TRBV7-9
CDR3aa: CASSFGRGYGGANVLTF
CDR3nt: TGTGCCAGCAGCTTCGGCAGGGGGTATGGAGGGGCCAACGTCCTGACTTTC

d_gene: TRBD1
abundance: NA
len: 13
j_gene: TRBJ2-7
v_gene: TRBV18
CDR3aa: CASSPGQPYEQYF
CDR3nt: TGTGCCAGCTCACCGGGACAGCCTTACGAGCAGTACTTC

d_gene: NA
abundance: NA
len: 14
j_gene: TRBJ1-1
v_gene: TRBV5-1
CDR3aa: CASSLFVRDTEAFF
CDR3nt: TGCGCCAGCAGCTTATTCGTACGCGACACTGAAGCTTTCTTT

d_gene: TRBD1
abundance: few
len: 16
j_gene: TRBJ1-1
v_gene: TRBV7-8
CDR3aa: CASSPGQGYMNTEAFF
CDR3nt: TGTGCCAGCAGCCCGGGACAGGGTTATATGAACACTGAAGCTTTCTTT

d_gene: NA
abundance: NA
len: 17
j_gene: TRBJ2-7
v_gene: TRBV27
CDR3aa: CASSLSVRSGGMSEQYF
CDR3nt: TGTGCCAGCAGTTTATCGGTCCGGAGTGGGGGGATGTCCGAGCAGTACTTC

d_gene: NA
abundance: few
len: 16
j_gene: TRBJ1-2
v_gene: TRBV15
CDR3aa: CATSRDAGARNYGYTF
CDR3nt: TGTGCCACCAGCAGAGATGCGGGGGCCCGTAACTATGGCTACACCTTC

d_gene: NA
abundance: few
len: 14
j_gene: TRBJ1-5
v_gene: TRBV2
CDR3aa: CASSRQVGNQPQHF
CDR3nt: TGTGCCAGCAGTCGACAGGTAGGCAATCAGCCCCAGCATTTT

d_gene: NA
abundance: many
len: 13
j_gene: TRBJ2-7
v_gene: TRBV23-1
CDR3aa: CASILDTSYEQYF
CDR3nt: TGCGCCAGCATCCTCGACACCTCCTACGAGCAGTACTTC

d_gene: TRBD2
abundance: many
len: 15
j_gene: TRBJ2-2
v_gene: TRBV7-2
CDR3aa: CASSSTSGRLGELFF
CDR3nt: TGTGCCAGCAGCTCGACTAGCGGGCGTCTGGGGGAGCTGTTTTTT

d_gene: TRBD1
abundance: few
len: 16
j_gene: TRBJ2-2
v_gene: TRBV4-3
CDR3aa: CASSRTPGTATGELFF
CDR3nt: TGCGCCAGCAGCCGAACACCCGGGACAGCGACCGGGGAGCTGTTTTTT

d_gene: TRBD1
abundance: few
len: 13
j_gene: TRBJ1-1
v_gene: TRBV29-1
CDR3aa: CSVGQGADTEAFF
CDR3nt: TGCAGCGTTGGTCAGGGGGCGGACACTGAAGCTTTCTTT

d_gene: TRBD2
abundance: NA
len: 13
j_gene: TRBJ2-1
v_gene: TRBV7-3
CDR3aa: CASSTERERGKVF
CDR3nt: TGTGCCAGCAGTACGGAAAGGGAGCGGGGGAAGGTCTTC

d_gene: TRBD1
abundance: NA
len: 15
j_gene: TRBJ2-7
v_gene: TRBV4-3
CDR3aa: CASSPGQGDLEVQYF
CDR3nt: TGCGCCAGCAGCCCTGGACAGGGGGACCTCGAAGTGCAGTACTTC

d_gene: NA
abundance: few
len: 14
j_gene: TRBJ1-5
v_gene: TRBV5-1
CDR3aa: CASSLDSGNQPQHF
CDR3nt: TGCGCCAGCAGCTTGGACTCGGGCAATCAGCCCCAGCATTTT

d_gene: NA
abundance: NA
len: 13
j_gene: TRBJ1-1
v_gene: TRBV15
CDR3aa: CATSRQQNTEAFF
CDR3nt: TGTGCCACCAGTCGACAGCAGAACACTGAAGCTTTCTTT

d_gene: NA
abundance: few
len: 13
j_gene: TRBJ2-1
v_gene: TRBV4-3
CDR3aa: CASSHFSYNEQFF
CDR3nt: TGCGCCAGCAGCCACTTCTCTTACAATGAGCAGTTCTTC

d_gene: NA
abundance: NA
len: 13
j_gene: TRBJ2-5
v_gene: TRBV2
CDR3aa: CASSNDRQETQYF
CDR3nt: TGTGCCAGCAGTAATGACAGACAAGAGACCCAGTACTTC

d_gene: TRBD1
abundance: NA
len: 14
j_gene: TRBJ2-1
v_gene: TRBV5-1
CDR3aa: CASSVDRVWGEQFF
CDR3nt: TGCGCCAGCAGCGTGGACAGGGTTTGGGGTGAGCAGTTCTTC

d_gene: NA
abundance: few
len: 12
j_gene: TRBJ2-3
v_gene: TRBV6-6
CDR3aa: CASSSPADTQYF
CDR3nt: TGTGCCAGCAGTTCCCCCGCAGATACGCAGTATTTT

d_gene: NA
abundance: few
len: 14
j_gene: TRBJ1-3
v_gene: TRBV27
CDR3aa: CASSTRRDGNTIYF
CDR3nt: TGTGCCAGCAGTACCCGACGGGATGGAAACACCATATATTTT

d_gene: TRBD1
abundance: NA
len: 13
j_gene: TRBJ1-2
v_gene: TRBV18
CDR3aa: CASSPRTGDGYTF
CDR3nt: TGTGCCAGCTCACCACGGACAGGGGACGGCTACACCTTC

d_gene: NA
abundance: many
len: 15
j_gene: TRBJ1-4
v_gene: TRBV28
CDR3aa: CASSQDSHGIEKLFF
CDR3nt: TGTGCCAGCAGCCAAGACAGCCACGGAATTGAAAAACTGTTTTTT

d_gene: NA
abundance: NA
len: 12
j_gene: TRBJ1-6
v_gene: TRBV7-9
CDR3aa: CALGGNNSPLHF
CDR3nt: TGTGCCTTAGGGGGTAATAATTCACCCCTCCACTTT

d_gene: TRBD1
abundance: NA
len: 15
j_gene: TRBJ1-1
v_gene: TRBV7-2
CDR3aa: CASSTWTGGQNEAFF
CDR3nt: TGTGCCAGCAGCACATGGACAGGGGGTCAGAATGAAGCTTTCTTT

d_gene: TRBD1
abundance: few
len: 14
j_gene: TRBJ1-1
v_gene: TRBV4-2
CDR3aa: CASSLTGVDTEAFF
CDR3nt: TGTGCCAGCAGCCTGACAGGGGTTGATACTGAAGCTTTCTTT

d_gene: TRBD1
abundance: few
len: 16
j_gene: TRBJ1-6
v_gene: TRBV5-6
CDR3aa: CASSSQGPTANSPLHF
CDR3nt: TGTGCCAGCAGCTCACAGGGGCCTACTGCCAATTCACCCCTCCACTTT

d_gene: NA
abundance: many
len: 14
j_gene: TRBJ2-1
v_gene: TRBV7-9
CDR3aa: CASSSGNRWDEQFF
CDR3nt: TGTGCCAGCAGTTCCGGAAACAGGTGGGATGAGCAGTTCTTC

d_gene: TRBD1
abundance: few
len: 15
j_gene: TRBJ1-5
v_gene: TRBV6-1
CDR3aa: CASSEWDRDNQPQHF
CDR3nt: TGTGCCAGCAGTGAATGGGACAGGGACAATCAGCCCCAGCATTTT

d_gene: NA
abundance: few
len: 15
j_gene: TRBJ2-2
v_gene: TRBV27
CDR3aa: CASSLAGLTTGELFF
CDR3nt: TGTGCCAGCAGTTTGGCGGGACTCACCACCGGGGAGCTGTTTTTT

d_gene: TRBD1
abundance: NA
len: 14
j_gene: TRBJ2-7
v_gene: TRBV7-9
CDR3aa: CASSLFGTGDEQYF
CDR3nt: TGTGCCAGCAGCTTATTCGGGACAGGGGACGAGCAGTACTTC

d_gene: TRBD1
abundance: NA
len: 15
j_gene: TRBJ2-3
v_gene: TRBV5-4
CDR3aa: CASSLDRGSTDTQYF
CDR3nt: TGTGCCAGCAGCTTGGACAGGGGTAGCACAGATACGCAGTATTTT

d_gene: NA
abundance: NA
len: 12
j_gene: TRBJ1-2
v_gene: TRBV10-2
CDR3aa: CASTAGAGGYTF
CDR3nt: TGCGCCAGCACGGCAGGGGCAGGTGGCTACACCTTC

d_gene: TRBD1
abundance: NA
len: 16
j_gene: TRBJ1-5
v_gene: TRBV7-8
CDR3aa: CASSLGTGGDNQPQHF
CDR3nt: TGTGCCAGCAGCCTAGGGACAGGGGGCGACAATCAGCCCCAGCATTTT

d_gene: NA
abundance: NA
len: 14
j_gene: TRBJ2-4
v_gene: TRBV6-6
CDR3aa: CASSPRQGKNIQYF
CDR3nt: TGTGCCAGCAGTCCTAGGCAGGGGAAAAACATTCAGTACTTC

d_gene: TRBD2
abundance: few
len: 17
j_gene: TRBJ2-1
v_gene: TRBV9
CDR3aa: CASSPRSPGTSLGEQFF
CDR3nt: TGTGCCAGCAGCCCCCGAAGTCCCGGGACTAGCTTGGGTGAGCAGTTCTTC

d_gene: NA
abundance: many
len: 14
j_gene: TRBJ2-7
v_gene: TRBV6-1
CDR3aa: CASSEAIQTYEQYF
CDR3nt: TGTGCCAGCAGTGAAGCGATCCAGACCTACGAGCAGTACTTC

d_gene: NA
abundance: NA
len: 12
j_gene: TRBJ1-5
v_gene: TRBV6-1
CDR3aa: CASSPGIQPQHF
CDR3nt: TGTGCCAGCAGTCCCGGGATTCAGCCCCAGCATTTT

d_gene: NA
abundance: NA
len: 13
j_gene: TRBJ1-1
v_gene: TRBV18
CDR3aa: CASWKQGGTEAFF
CDR3nt: TGTGCCAGCTGGAAACAGGGTGGCACTGAAGCTTTCTTT

d_gene: TRBD2
abundance: few
len: 15
j_gene: TRBJ2-5
v_gene: TRBV30
CDR3aa: CAWSLLGTSRKTQYF
CDR3nt: TGTGCCTGGAGCCTCCTCGGGACTAGCAGGAAGACCCAGTACTTC

d_gene: TRBD1
abundance: NA
len: 14
j_gene: TRBJ1-2
v_gene: TRBV18
CDR3aa: CASSLRTGDYGYTF
CDR3nt: TGTGCCAGCTCACTGCGGACAGGCGACTATGGCTACACCTTC

d_gene: TRBD1
abundance: NA
len: 13
j_gene: TRBJ2-1
v_gene: TRBV10-3
CDR3aa: CATRGQGHNEQFF
CDR3nt: TGTGCCACCAGGGGACAGGGCCACAATGAGCAGTTCTTC